These 29 T cell receptor beta chains share one sample of origin, sequenced in a study of identical twins (TCRdb year 2016). Library construction relied on 5' RACE. The reads were generated on an Illumina HiSeq 2000. TCRdb reanalyzed the raw reads on its own, using fastp at Q25 for trimming and MiXCR for clone calling, and kept in-frame beta chains. Under each unique CDR3 protein, matching rows form one entry showing the most common genes and DNA. This sample has some 900,000 distinct CDR3 sequences in its table, and roughly an eighth of those were observed once. The top ten hold roughly 1.5% of the sample. The data were also submitted as part of a second study, on yellow fever vaccine responses in identical twins.

Material: PBMCs. All receptors come from a young woman in good health.

This chain connects TRBV6-5 to TRBJ1-6, with 8 positions matching TRBD1. This CDR3 is 15 amino acids long. The V segment lost 0 bases and the J segment 10 bases; nucleotides outside the gene matches: 5. Germline loops: CDR1 MNHEY, CDR2 SVGAGI. CDR3 coding DNA: TGTGCCAGCAGTTACTCTACCCAGGGGGCATCACCCCTCCACTTT. It yields the protein CASSYSTQGASPLHF.

The chain joins TRBV2 to TRBJ2-2; 11 bases map to TRBD2. This CDR3 comprises 14 residues. The germline CDR1 and CDR2 sequences are SNHLY and FYNNEI. The V gene end was trimmed by 9 bases and the J gene end by 6 bases; junction bases not matched to a gene: 6. CDR3 sequence: CARRLAGGSGELFF. The CDR3 coding sequence is TGTGCCAGGAGGCTAGCGGGAGGTTCCGGGGAGCTGTTTTTT.

The chain combines TRBV7-9 with TRBJ2-1; D possibly corresponds to TRBD1 (7 bases). With 4 bases removed from V and 8 bases from J, the gap between germline ends came to 18 bases. The germline CDR1 and CDR2 sequences are SEHNR and FQNEAQ (reference sequence). CDR3 length: 15 residues. In DNA, the CDR3 is TGTGCCAGCAGCTCCTCCCAAGACAGGGAGGATGAGCAGTTCTTC. Translation gives CASSSSQDREDEQFF. Complete variable domain (other parts from reference TRBV7-9 and TRBJ2-1): DTGVSQNPRHKITKRGQNVTFRCDPISEHNRLYWYRQTLGQGPEFLTYFQNEAQLEKSRLLSDRFSAERPKGSFSTLEIQRTEQGDSAMYLCASSSSQDREDEQFFGPGTRLTVL.

The chain combines TRBV5-1 with TRBJ2-5, with D uncertain. V gave up 0 bases and J gave up 5 bases, with 17 bases separating them. Per germline, CDR1 SGHRS and CDR2 YFSETQ. The CDR3 spans 16 residues. This chain's CDR3 is CASSLAALTLEETQYF. The CDR3 DNA is TGCGCCAGCAGCTTGGCGGCACTTACCCTCGAGGAGACCCAGTACTTC. Full variable domain (outside the CDR3, taken from reference TRBV5-1 and TRBJ2-5): KAGVTQTPRYLIKTRGQQVTLSCSPISGHRSVSWYQQTPGQGLQFLFEYFSETQRNKGNFPGRFSGRQFSNSRSEMNVSTLELGDSALYLCASSLAALTLEETQYFGPGTRLLVL.

This clonotype showed up just a few times. The chain carries TRBV20-1 and TRBJ1-1, with a tentative D call TRBD1 (6 bases). Trimming removed 8 bases at V and 1 base at J, with 14 bases between. Looked up from germline, CDR1 is DFQATT and CDR2 is SNEGSKA (reference sequence). This CDR3 has 13 amino acids. The CDR3 DNA reads as TGCAGTCCCCTCTCGGGGGCGAACACTGAAGCTTTCTTT. Its protein is CSPLSGANTEAFF.

This clonotype occurred many times. J is TRBJ1-2 and V is TRBV5-1; 8 bases line up with TRBD1. The CDR3 has 15 amino acids. CDR1 and CDR2 (germline): SGHRS, YFSETQ. The V gene end was trimmed by 0 bases and the J gene end by 4 bases; junction bases not matched to a gene: 5. The CDR3 coding sequence is TGCGCCAGCAGCTTGGTGGCAGGGGGCGGCTATGGCTACACCTTC. Protein product: CASSLVAGGGYGYTF.

Ten or more counts support this clonotype. The chain combines TRBV12-3 or TRBV12-4 with TRBJ1-2; 9 bases line up with TRBD1. The junction had 8 bases not matched to a gene; V was cut back by 5 bases and J by 4 bases. The CDR3 runs 15 residues. The CDR3 loop reads CASSTTGTGTYGYTF. The CDR3 coding sequence is TGTGCCAGCAGTACAACCGGGACAGGGACCTATGGCTACACCTTC.

This clonotype has a single count. The CDR3 does not close with the conserved phenylalanine or tryptophan, likely indicating a read error. The DNA is omitted, as the CDR3 cannot be located on it reliably, and the CDR3 follows TCRdb's listing. The chain combines TRBV21-1 with TRBJ2-1; TRBD1 reflects the table's D call only, with no check against the DNA. TRBV21-1 is a known pseudogene. The CDR3 length equals 14 residues, ends included. The CDR3 loop is CASSKGRRGNEQFY.

This clonotype occurred many times. The chain is built from TRBV5-1 and TRBJ1-1; 9 positions agree with TRBD1. Trimming took 4 bases from V and 4 from J; bases not matched to a gene: 20. Germline CDR1 SGHRS, CDR2 YFSETQ. This CDR3 has 19 amino acids. The CDR3 DNA reads as TGCGCCAGCAGCCTACTGACAGGGGGGGTGGAAAGAAGGGTCACTGAAGCTTTCTTT. Translating it yields CASSLLTGGVERRVTEAFF.

The V gene is TRBV18, the J gene TRBJ1-4, with a tentative D call TRBD1 (6 bases). V was pared by 3 bases and J by 6 bases, with 11 bases between. The CDR3 is 14 amino acids. Germline values: CDR1 KGHSH, CDR2 LQKENI. CDR3 DNA sequence: TGTGCCAGCTCACCGGGGGCCTCGGATGAAAAACTGTTTTTT. Translated: CASSPGASDEKLFF.

This clonotype was observed a handful of times. The chain is built from TRBV28 and TRBJ2-7; a weak D match, TRBD2 (6 bases). CDR1 is MDHEN and CDR2 is SYDVKM in the germline V gene. CDR3 length equals 13 residues. The V and J ends lost 5 bases and 7 bases respectively, with 15 bases between them. The CDR3 sequence is CASSRLGGREQYF. Written as DNA, the CDR3 is TGTGCCAGCAGTCGTTTGGGGGGACGTGAGCAGTACTTC.

In its sample, this clonotype was seen once. The V gene is TRBV6-5, the J gene TRBJ2-4; 8 bases agree with TRBD1. Germline CDR1 reads MNHEY; CDR2 reads SVGAGI. The CDR3 spans 17 residues. The junction had 12 bases not matched to a gene; V was cut back by 4 bases and J by 4 bases. Written as DNA, the CDR3 is TGTGCCAGCAGTTCTTTGACCGGGACAGGTTTTAAAAACATTCAGTACTTC. It translates to CASSSLTGTGFKNIQYF.

V is TRBV24-1 and J is TRBJ2-5; D is unclear. The CDR3 runs to 12 residues. Germline lookup yields CDR1 KGHDR and CDR2 SFDVKD. Trimming pared 8 bases from V and 1 base from J, leaving 7 bases between. CDR3 amino acids: CATKSSQETQYF. The CDR3 coding sequence is TGTGCCACCAAGAGTTCCCAAGAGACCCAGTACTTC.

The V and J genes are TRBV20-1 and TRBJ1-1, with 8 bases lining up with TRBD1. The CDR3 length is 13 residues. Germline-derived CDR1 and CDR2 are DFQATT and SNEGSKA (reference sequence). V shed 1 base, J shed 6 bases, and the junction held 4 bases outside the gene matches. CDR3 sequence (DNA): TGCAGTGCTAGAGGACAGGGGAATGCTGAAGCTTTCTTT. Translated, it gives CSARGQGNAEAFF.

The chain carries TRBV5-1 and TRBJ2-1, with D unclear. The germline CDR1 and CDR2 sequences are SGHRS and YFSETQ. This CDR3 is 15 amino acids long. Trimming took 6 bases from V and 7 from J, leaving 20 bases between them. CDR3 amino acids: CASNLGTYGSNEQFF. The CDR3 DNA reads as TGCGCCAGCAACCTCGGTACATACGGCTCGAATGAGCAGTTCTTC.

This clonotype was counted at least ten times. The chain recombines TRBV24-1 with TRBJ1-5; D not resolved. Trimming pared 9 bases from V and 6 bases from J, leaving 11 bases between. This CDR3 spans 12 amino acids. From germline, CDR1 is KGHDR and CDR2 SFDVKD. CDR3 sequence (DNA): TGTGCCACCTACGGGTACTGTCAGCCCCAGCATTTT. Encoded protein: CATYGYCQPQHF.

The J gene is TRBJ2-2, the V gene TRBV21-1; the table's D call of TRBD2 was not tested on the DNA. TRBV21-1 is a recognized pseudogene. The CDR3 has 22 amino acids. The CDR3 DNA sequence: TGTGCCAGCAGCATGAGAATCTCAACTGGACTAGCGGGGATGGTAGAGACCGGGGAGCTGTTTTTT. Translation gives CASSMRISTGLAGMVETGELFF.

This rearrangement joins TRBV3-1 to TRBJ2-3; the match to TRBD2 covers 9 bases. The CDR3 consists of 15 residues. In germline, CDR1 is LGHDT, CDR2 YNNKEL (reference sequence). Unmatched junction bases numbered 8, after V lost 4 bases and J lost 6 bases. The DNA for the CDR3 is TGTGCCAGCAGCCTGGGACTAGGACTAGCGGATACGCAGTATTTT. It is translated as CASSLGLGLADTQYF.

This clonotype was detected ten times or more. The rearrangement joins TRBV12-3 or TRBV12-4 to TRBJ1-5; the match to TRBD1 covers 7 bases. Trimming cost V 4 bases and J 3 bases; bases outside gene matches: 9. The CDR3 contains 16 residues. The CDR3 sequence is CASSSHRGNLNQPQHF. In DNA form, the CDR3 reads TGTGCCAGCAGTTCGCACAGGGGAAATCTCAATCAGCCCCAGCATTTT.

The sample holds a few counts of this clonotype. The V gene is TRBV27, the J gene TRBJ1-1, with TRBD1 identical over 8 bases. The CDR3 loop spans 15 amino acids. The ends lost 3 bases at V and 5 bases at J; junction bases unmatched: 8. Germline V gene lookup returns CDR1 MNHEY and CDR2 SMNVEV (reference sequence). The CDR3 nucleotides read TGTGCCAGCAGTTTTCTGACAGGGGTAAAAACTGAAGCTTTCTTT. The encoded protein is CASSFLTGVKTEAFF.

The chain has TRBV19 and TRBJ1-1, with 9 bases fitting TRBD1. The CDR3 length is 15 residues. Germline V gives CDR1 LNHDA, CDR2 SQIVND (reference sequence). V lost 11 bases and J lost 5; bases outside the gene matches: 15. CDR3 sequence: CAARRDRVLSTEAFF. Here the CDR3 DNA reads TGTGCCGCAAGACGGGACAGGGTCCTCAGTACTGAAGCTTTCTTT.

The table lists this clonotype with a few counts. CDR3 region: CASSQEYYAEPSYNEQFF. As DNA, the CDR3 is TGTGCCAGCAGCCAAGAATATTATGCGGAACCCTCCTACAATGAGCAGTTCTTC. This rearrangement joins TRBV3-1 to TRBJ2-1, with D uncertain. V was trimmed by 0 bases and J by 0 bases, leaving 15 bases between them. The CDR3 has 18 amino acids. Germline V gene lookup returns CDR1 LGHDT and CDR2 YNNKEL (reference sequence).

This clonotype came up a few times. J is TRBJ2-7 and V is TRBV20-1; 12 bases line up with TRBD2. Germline CDR1 is DFQATT and CDR2 is SNEGSKA (reference sequence). This CDR3 has 13 amino acids. The CDR3 DNA reads as TGCAGCCCTAGCGGGGGGGCCTTCTACGAGCAGTACGTC. This sequence encodes CSPSGGAFYEQYV.

This clonotype came up a few times. The chain joins TRBV2 to TRBJ2-3, with 7 bases matching TRBD2. The V segment lost 8 bases and the J segment 2 bases; nucleotides outside the gene matches: 7. Germline values: CDR1 SNHLY, CDR2 FYNNEI. This CDR3 comprises 14 residues. The CDR3 DNA reads as TGTGCCAGCTCCCGAGGGACTATCACAGATACGCAGTATTTT. Its protein product is CASSRGTITDTQYF.

In its sample, this clonotype was seen a few times. This chain links TRBV27 with TRBJ2-1; TRBD2 matches at 12 bases. V was clipped by 5 bases and J by 5 bases; unmatched bases: 4. CDR1 is MNHEY, CDR2 SMNVEV, per germline (reference sequence). The CDR3 sequence is 15 residues long. CDR3 bases: TGTGCCAGCAGTCTAGCGGGGGGGCTACACAATGAGCAGTTCTTC. Residues: CASSLAGGLHNEQFF.

This clonotype turned up a few times. The rearrangement joins TRBV4-2 to TRBJ2-3; 7 nucleotides match TRBD1. This CDR3 spans 17 amino acids. After removal of 0 bases from V and 3 bases from J, the junction contained 9 bases not matched to a gene. CDR1 is LGHNA, CDR2 YNFKEQ, per germline. CDR3 protein: CASSQEVTGVTTDTQYF. CDR3 sequence (DNA): TGTGCCAGCAGCCAAGAAGTCACAGGGGTCACGACAGATACGCAGTATTTT.

The V gene is TRBV10-1, the J gene TRBJ2-3, with TRBD2 matching over 13 bases. This CDR3 has 15 residues. Germline CDR1 and CDR2: WNHNN and SYGVQD (reference sequence). V shed 6 bases, J shed 6 bases, and the junction held 6 bases outside the gene matches. CDR3 region: CASSQGLAGMDTQYF. Here the CDR3 DNA reads TGCGCCAGCAGCCAGGGACTAGCGGGAATGGATACGCAGTATTTT.

This chain uses TRBV5-1 with TRBJ2-6; the match to TRBD1 covers 7 bases. The germline V gene encodes CDR1 SGHRS and CDR2 YFSETQ. Unmatched junction bases numbered 8, after V lost 5 bases and J lost 0 bases. This CDR3 has 17 residues. Here the CDR3 DNA reads TGCGCCAGCAGTTTGACTAACAGGGGCTCTGGGGCCAACGTCCTGACTTTC. Its protein product is CASSLTNRGSGANVLTF.

This chain connects TRBV6-1 to TRBJ2-3; 8 nucleotides agree with TRBD2. This CDR3 is 15 amino acids long. Germline-derived CDR1 and CDR2 are MNHNS and SASEGT. The trim removed 4 bases at V and 2 bases at J, leaving 5 bases unmatched. Here the CDR3 reads CASSGRGDITDTQYF. CDR3 DNA: TGTGCCAGCAGTGGGCGGGGGGATATCACAGATACGCAGTATTTT.